What follows are 25 T cell receptor beta chains derived from one specimen sequenced in a study of T cell repertoires in cytomegalovirus infection. Their cognate antigens are unknown. TCRdb re-analysed the reads in MiXCR, keeping a single row per CDR3 protein. The table lists fewer than 150,000 distinct CDR3 sequences, about 33% of them singletons. The sample consisted of CD8+ T cells from cultured PBMCs, taken from culture after CMV antigen stimulation. Source of these receptors: a human donor in good health (CMV status not recorded). Some clones in this sample may be carry-over from other donors' samples.

About this clonotype itself: A much larger clone lies one base from this, so it may be a read error. The chain employs TRBV20-1 and TRBJ1-5; D is perhaps TRBD1 (5 bases). The germline gives CDR1 DFQATT, CDR2 SNEGSKA (reference sequence). This CDR3 comprises 15 residues. CDR3 residues: CSLAPQTEAHQPQRF. DNA of the CDR3: TGCAGCTTAGCGCCCCAGACAGAAGCTCATCAGCCCCAGCGTTTT.

There are a few counts of this clonotype. V usage is TRBV12-3 or TRBV12-4 and J usage is TRBJ2-1; D call uncertain. Trimming shortened V by 1 base and J by 10 bases, and 5 bases separated the two germline ends. The CDR3 sequence is 11 residues long. The CDR3 region has the DNA TGTGCCAGCAGTTTAGTCGCAGAGCAGTTCTTC. Protein: CASSLVAEQFF.

This clonotype was found many times. V gene TRBV9 combines with J gene TRBJ2-7; D gene uncertain. CDR3 length: 15 amino acids. Trimming pared 2 bases from V and 2 bases from J, leaving 14 bases between. Looked up from germline, CDR1 is SGDLS and CDR2 is YYNGEE. CDR3 nucleotide sequence: TGTGCCAGCAGCGTGGACGGAAGGCAGGCCTACGAGCAGTACTTC. Translated, it gives CASSVDGRQAYEQYF.

This clonotype was seen many times. The chain couples TRBV7-8 to TRBJ2-3, with 8 bases that match TRBD1. Germline CDR1 is SGHVS and CDR2 is FQNEAQ. J gave up 2 bases and V 5 bases, and 3 bases lay outside the gene matches. The CDR3 sequence is 14 residues long. The CDR3 spells CASSAGGPTDTQYF. DNA for the CDR3: TGTGCCAGCAGCGCAGGGGGCCCCACAGATACGCAGTATTTT.

This chain uses TRBV7-9 with TRBJ2-1, with 12 bases aligning to TRBD2. J was trimmed by 8 bases and V by 6 bases; bases with no gene match: 8. The length of the CDR3 is 15 residues. Germline CDR1 and CDR2: SEHNR and FQNEAQ (reference sequence). CDR3 sequence (DNA): TGTGCCAGCAGTCACGCTAGCGGGGGGGCCCATGAGCAGTTCTTC. Its protein product is CASSHASGGAHEQFF.

The table lists this clonotype with a few counts. The chain employs TRBV6-2 or TRBV6-3 and TRBJ1-2; 7 bases align to TRBD1. The CDR3 loop spans 14 amino acids. After removal of 0 bases from V and 4 bases from J, the junction contained 2 bases not matched to a gene. Germline V gives CDR1 MNHEY, CDR2 SVGEGT. The CDR3 reads CASSYSTGPYGYTF. The CDR3 nucleotides read TGTGCCAGCAGTTACTCGACAGGGCCCTATGGCTACACCTTC.

The genes are TRBV7-6 and TRBJ2-4; TRBD2 is a possible D gene (6 bases). The germline V gene encodes CDR1 SGHVS and CDR2 FNYEAQ. This CDR3 region has 17 residues. Trimming shortened V by 2 bases and J by 2 bases, and 16 bases separated the two germline ends. The CDR3 DNA sequence: TGTGCCAGCAGCTTAAGGCAGGGAGGATGGACCAAAAACATTCAGTACTTC. Residues: CASSLRQGGWTKNIQYF. Drawing the rest from reference TRBV7-6 and TRBJ2-4, the complete variable domain is GAGVSQSPRYKVTKRGQDVALRCDPISGHVSLYWYRQALGQGPEFLTYFNYEAQQDKSGLPNDRFSAERPEGSISTLTIQRTEQRDSAMYRCASSLRQGGWTKNIQYFGAGTRLSVL.

This clonotype was seen at least ten times. The chain links TRBV5-1 to TRBJ2-1; TRBD2 agrees at 9 bases. The CDR3 has 15 amino acids. CDR1 is SGHRS, CDR2 YFSETQ, per germline. Trimming took 2 bases from V and 2 from J; bases not matched to a gene: 2. DNA for the CDR3: TGCGCCAGCAGCTTCTCTAGCGGGGCCTACAATGAGCAGTTCTTC. Amino acid sequence: CASSFSSGAYNEQFF.

The chain uses TRBV7-2 and TRBJ1-2, with D possibly matching TRBD1 (6 bases). The CDR3 runs 17 residues. V dropped 7 bases and J dropped 2 bases, with 23 bases sitting between them. Germline-derived CDR1 and CDR2 are SGHTA and FQGNSA. The CDR3 nucleotides read TGTGCCAGCATCCAAGAGCCCGGGGGGCGCATAAACTATGGCTACACCTTC. Translated: CASIQEPGGRINYGYTF.

This clonotype was observed a handful of times. The chain has TRBV4-1 and TRBJ2-7; 7 positions agree with TRBD1. This CDR3 comprises 16 residues. V lost 0 bases and J lost 1; bases outside the gene matches: 6. The germline V gene encodes CDR1 MGHRA and CDR2 YSYEKL. Here the CDR3 reads CASSQDKTGPSYEQYF. CDR3 nucleotide sequence: TGCGCCAGCAGCCAAGATAAGACAGGGCCTTCCTACGAGCAGTACTTC.

There are a few counts of this clonotype. The chain joins TRBV12-3 or TRBV12-4 to TRBJ2-5; 13 bases map to TRBD2. This CDR3 has 14 amino acids. With 6 bases clipped from V and 2 bases from J, the junction kept 0 bases outside the gene matches. CDR3 coding DNA: TGTGCCAGCAGACTAGCGGGGGGGCAAGAGACCCAGTACTTC. It specifies CASRLAGGQETQYF.

This clonotype was seen ten or more times. This chain connects TRBV7-6 to TRBJ2-1, with 11 bases that match TRBD2. The germline V gene has CDR1 SGHVS and CDR2 FNYEAQ. Trimming cost V 5 bases and J 1 base; bases outside gene matches: 10. The CDR3 has 18 amino acids. The DNA for the CDR3 is TGTGCCAGCAGCAACCGGGGACTAGCGGTTGGATCCTACAATGAGCAGTTCTTC. Its protein product is CASSNRGLAVGSYNEQFF.

The CDR3 DNA reads TGTGCCAGTAGTATAGCCGAGACAGGGAACATTCAGTACTTC. It specifies CASSIAETGNIQYF. This rearrangement joins TRBV19 to TRBJ2-4; TRBD1 agrees at 7 bases. The V gene end was trimmed by 1 base and the J gene end by 7 bases; junction bases not matched to a gene: 4. There are 14 residues in the CDR3. Germline CDR1 and CDR2: LNHDA and SQIVND (reference sequence).

The rearrangement joins TRBV4-1 to TRBJ2-7; 8 bases match TRBD1. The V gene's germline CDR1 is MGHRA and CDR2 YSYEKL. This CDR3 is 14 amino acids long. The ends lost 6 bases at V and 2 bases at J; junction bases unmatched: 6. DNA of the CDR3: TGCGCCAGCAGTCACAGGACAGGGCCCTACGAGCAGTACTTC. Protein sequence: CASSHRTGPYEQYF.

The chain carries TRBV19 and TRBJ2-7; TRBD2 matches 8 bases. The CDR3 contains 15 residues. CDR1 is LNHDA, CDR2 SQIVND, per germline (reference sequence). The V segment lost 2 bases and the J segment 0 bases; nucleotides outside the gene matches: 3. Written as DNA, the CDR3 is TGTGCCAGTAGTATAACTAGCGGCTACTCCTACGAGCAGTACTTC. Protein sequence: CASSITSGYSYEQYF.

The chain couples TRBV7-3 to TRBJ2-2; 7 nucleotides match TRBD1. Unmatched junction bases numbered 9, after V lost 3 bases and J lost 2 bases. Germline CDR1 and CDR2: SGHTA and FQGTGA. The CDR3 loop spans 17 amino acids. The CDR3 nucleotides are TGTGCCAGCAGCTTCTATCCGACAGGGCCAAACACCGGGGAGCTGTTTTTT. This gives the protein CASSFYPTGPNTGELFF.

This clonotype has a handful of counts. The chain recombines TRBV28 with TRBJ2-3, with D uncertain. The germline V gene encodes CDR1 MDHEN and CDR2 SYDVKM. V was pared by 7 bases and J by 2 bases, with 16 bases between. This CDR3 is built from 15 residues. This CDR3 is CASIRSLVPTDTQYF. In nucleotides, the CDR3 is TGTGCCAGCATTCGGTCCCTGGTCCCCACAGATACGCAGTATTTT.

The rearrangement uses TRBV24-1 and TRBJ1-5, with a tentative D call TRBD1 (6 bases). Trimming took 7 bases from V and 8 from J, leaving 20 bases between them. The CDR3 is made up of 15 amino acids. Germline lookup yields CDR1 KGHDR and CDR2 SFDVKD. The CDR3 DNA sequence: TGTGCCACCAGCTCAGGGGCCGGGCAGGGAAAGCCCCAGCATTTT. This encodes CATSSGAGQGKPQHF.

This clonotype has ten or more counts. The rearrangement uses TRBV7-2 and TRBJ2-1; D may be TRBD2 (6 bases). This CDR3 region has 11 residues. The germline CDR1 and CDR2 sequences are SGHTA and FQGNSA. Trimming pared 4 bases from V and 10 bases from J, leaving 8 bases between. The CDR3, as DNA: TGTGCCAGCAGCTATGGACTAGAGCAGTTCTTC. It specifies CASSYGLEQFF.

This chain connects TRBV7-9 to TRBJ2-2; weak D call: TRBD2 (5 bases). Germline CDR1 reads SEHNR; CDR2 reads FQNEAQ (reference sequence). The V end was cut by 8 bases, the J end by 4 bases, with 14 bases between. This CDR3 spans 14 amino acids. Written as DNA, the CDR3 is TGTGCCAGCCTGGGTATGGGGAGCACCGGGGAGCTGTTTTTT. Protein product: CASLGMGSTGELFF.

This clonotype has a handful of counts. The gene calls are TRBV7-2 and TRBJ2-7, with 14 bases that match TRBD2. Per germline, CDR1 SGHTA and CDR2 FQGNSA. The CDR3 has 20 amino acids. Germline trimming cut 4 bases from V and 2 bases from J; bases unmatched to any gene: 16. The CDR3 nucleotides read TGTGCCAGCAGCTGGAAAACACGACTAGCGGGGGGGAGCAAACCCTACGAGCAGTACTTC. It yields the protein CASSWKTRLAGGSKPYEQYF.

This clonotype was detected many times. This chain's CDR3 is CASSTYGTSSYEQYF. CDR3 bases: TGTGCCAGTAGTACATACGGGACTAGCTCCTACGAGCAGTACTTC. The chain is built from TRBV19 and TRBJ2-7, with TRBD2 matching over 8 bases. Germline V gene sequence: CDR1 LNHDA, CDR2 SQIVND (reference sequence). The J segment lost 0 bases and the V segment lost 4 bases, leaving 5 bases of the junction unmatched. The CDR3 length is 15 residues.

This clonotype occurred a few times. The J gene is TRBJ1-4, the V gene TRBV20-1; no reliable D call. The CDR3 covers 15 residues. V was clipped by 4 bases and J by 0 bases, with 12 bases between them. Germline CDR1 and CDR2: DFQATT and SNEGSKA (reference sequence). CDR3 loop: CSAIFSSTTNEKLFF. CDR3 DNA sequence: TGCAGTGCTATATTTTCCAGTACAACTAATGAAAAACTGTTTTTT.

This clonotype has just a few counts. The chain uses TRBV11-2 and TRBJ1-6; 11 bases fit TRBD1. Germline V gene lookup returns CDR1 SGHAT and CDR2 FQNNGV. With 6 bases clipped from V and 9 bases from J, the junction kept 7 bases outside the gene matches. The CDR3 totals 15 residues. The CDR3, as DNA: TGTGCCAGCAGTTTAACCGGGACAGGGGGTTCACCCCTCCACTTT. Translation: CASSLTGTGGSPLHF.

V and J are TRBV18 and TRBJ2-7; perhaps TRBD2 as D (5 bases). V was clipped by 5 bases and J by 0 bases, with 11 bases between them. There are 14 residues in the CDR3. Germline assignment: CDR1 KGHSH and CDR2 LQKENI. The CDR3 here is CASSALGHSYEQYF. Here the CDR3 DNA reads TGTGCCAGCTCAGCACTAGGGCACTCCTACGAGCAGTACTTC.